These 4 T cell receptor beta chains were all obtained from the same sample, sequenced in a study of blood T cell repertoires in COVID-19. Profiled with immunoSEQ multiplex PCR; TCRdb holds only in-frame clones, not every one. Of over 300,000 clones listed, roughly 90% are singletons. The source material was peripheral blood. These receptors were taken from a man in his forties or fifties with acute or convalescent COVID-19.

The chain is built from TRBV30 and TRBJ2-7; 9 bases are a match to TRBD2. V gave up 2 bases and J gave up 3 bases; unmatched junction bases: 5. Per germline, CDR1 GTSNPN and CDR2 SVGIG (reference sequence). There are 14 residues in the CDR3. The CDR3 spells CAWSIGSGSYEQYF. The CDR3 DNA follows: TGTGCCTGGAGTATAGGTAGCGGGAGCTACGAGCAGTACTTC.

This clone has a single count. The chain employs TRBV10-3 and TRBJ1-3, with D possibly being TRBD1 (5 bases). The CDR3 extends over 18 amino acids. CDR1 is ENHRY, CDR2 SYGVKD, per germline. V dropped 0 bases and J dropped 2 bases, with 17 bases sitting between them. The CDR3 reads CAISESRGGFVPGNTIYF. CDR3 nucleotides: TGTGCCATCAGTGAGTCTAGGGGAGGGTTTGTACCTGGAAACACCATATATTTT.

This chain joins TRBV28 and TRBJ1-1; 7 bases fit TRBD1. Germline V gene lookup returns CDR1 MDHEN and CDR2 SYDVKM. The CDR3 covers 14 residues. The V and J ends lost 2 bases and 4 bases, in that order; junction bases with no gene match: 4. The CDR3 coding sequence is TGTGCCAGCAGTTTAAGGGGGCAAGGCACTGAAGCTTTCTTT. This codes for CASSLRGQGTEAFF.

About this clone itself: The same CDR3 is also encoded by other DNA sequences in this sample. The chain joins TRBV11-2 to TRBJ2-1, with TRBD1 identical over 9 bases. After removal of 6 bases from V and 8 bases from J, the junction contained 5 bases not matched to a gene. The V gene's germline CDR1 is SGHAT and CDR2 FQNNGV. This CDR3 region has 13 residues. CDR3 loop: CASRRTGVDEQFF. In DNA form, the CDR3 reads TGTGCCAGCAGGAGGACAGGGGTTGATGAGCAGTTCTTC.